The clone carrying this T cell receptor (beta chain) came up a few times. Its matching antigen is unknown. The data were taken from a study of beta chain features in type 1 diabetes. Study-wide findings and caveats: In all four CD4+ subsets, TCRB CDR3 length was significantly, moderately reduced in type 1 diabetes.

Every participating donor gave one draw, a heparinised blood sample averaging about 116 mL. The investigators reverse transcribed all of the isolated RNA, so they sequenced expressed TCRB transcripts. Profiling relied on immunoSEQ multiplex PCR, and the TCRdb table lists in-frame clones only, not all of them. Among 160,000 or so clones listed, about 10% were seen once. The sequence came from a woman between 25 and 40 years old with type 1 diabetes. The sequencing input was central memory CD4+ T cells from blood.

The DNA of the CDR3 is TGTGCCAGTAGTACCAATCAGGGGCCCTATGGCTACACCTTC. Translated: CASSTNQGPYGYTF. The chain combines TRBV19 with TRBJ1-2, with D perhaps matching TRBD1 (6 bases). This CDR3 is 14 amino acids long. Trimming took 4 bases from V and 4 from J, leaving 13 bases between them. Germline CDR1 and CDR2: LNHDA and SQIVND (reference sequence).